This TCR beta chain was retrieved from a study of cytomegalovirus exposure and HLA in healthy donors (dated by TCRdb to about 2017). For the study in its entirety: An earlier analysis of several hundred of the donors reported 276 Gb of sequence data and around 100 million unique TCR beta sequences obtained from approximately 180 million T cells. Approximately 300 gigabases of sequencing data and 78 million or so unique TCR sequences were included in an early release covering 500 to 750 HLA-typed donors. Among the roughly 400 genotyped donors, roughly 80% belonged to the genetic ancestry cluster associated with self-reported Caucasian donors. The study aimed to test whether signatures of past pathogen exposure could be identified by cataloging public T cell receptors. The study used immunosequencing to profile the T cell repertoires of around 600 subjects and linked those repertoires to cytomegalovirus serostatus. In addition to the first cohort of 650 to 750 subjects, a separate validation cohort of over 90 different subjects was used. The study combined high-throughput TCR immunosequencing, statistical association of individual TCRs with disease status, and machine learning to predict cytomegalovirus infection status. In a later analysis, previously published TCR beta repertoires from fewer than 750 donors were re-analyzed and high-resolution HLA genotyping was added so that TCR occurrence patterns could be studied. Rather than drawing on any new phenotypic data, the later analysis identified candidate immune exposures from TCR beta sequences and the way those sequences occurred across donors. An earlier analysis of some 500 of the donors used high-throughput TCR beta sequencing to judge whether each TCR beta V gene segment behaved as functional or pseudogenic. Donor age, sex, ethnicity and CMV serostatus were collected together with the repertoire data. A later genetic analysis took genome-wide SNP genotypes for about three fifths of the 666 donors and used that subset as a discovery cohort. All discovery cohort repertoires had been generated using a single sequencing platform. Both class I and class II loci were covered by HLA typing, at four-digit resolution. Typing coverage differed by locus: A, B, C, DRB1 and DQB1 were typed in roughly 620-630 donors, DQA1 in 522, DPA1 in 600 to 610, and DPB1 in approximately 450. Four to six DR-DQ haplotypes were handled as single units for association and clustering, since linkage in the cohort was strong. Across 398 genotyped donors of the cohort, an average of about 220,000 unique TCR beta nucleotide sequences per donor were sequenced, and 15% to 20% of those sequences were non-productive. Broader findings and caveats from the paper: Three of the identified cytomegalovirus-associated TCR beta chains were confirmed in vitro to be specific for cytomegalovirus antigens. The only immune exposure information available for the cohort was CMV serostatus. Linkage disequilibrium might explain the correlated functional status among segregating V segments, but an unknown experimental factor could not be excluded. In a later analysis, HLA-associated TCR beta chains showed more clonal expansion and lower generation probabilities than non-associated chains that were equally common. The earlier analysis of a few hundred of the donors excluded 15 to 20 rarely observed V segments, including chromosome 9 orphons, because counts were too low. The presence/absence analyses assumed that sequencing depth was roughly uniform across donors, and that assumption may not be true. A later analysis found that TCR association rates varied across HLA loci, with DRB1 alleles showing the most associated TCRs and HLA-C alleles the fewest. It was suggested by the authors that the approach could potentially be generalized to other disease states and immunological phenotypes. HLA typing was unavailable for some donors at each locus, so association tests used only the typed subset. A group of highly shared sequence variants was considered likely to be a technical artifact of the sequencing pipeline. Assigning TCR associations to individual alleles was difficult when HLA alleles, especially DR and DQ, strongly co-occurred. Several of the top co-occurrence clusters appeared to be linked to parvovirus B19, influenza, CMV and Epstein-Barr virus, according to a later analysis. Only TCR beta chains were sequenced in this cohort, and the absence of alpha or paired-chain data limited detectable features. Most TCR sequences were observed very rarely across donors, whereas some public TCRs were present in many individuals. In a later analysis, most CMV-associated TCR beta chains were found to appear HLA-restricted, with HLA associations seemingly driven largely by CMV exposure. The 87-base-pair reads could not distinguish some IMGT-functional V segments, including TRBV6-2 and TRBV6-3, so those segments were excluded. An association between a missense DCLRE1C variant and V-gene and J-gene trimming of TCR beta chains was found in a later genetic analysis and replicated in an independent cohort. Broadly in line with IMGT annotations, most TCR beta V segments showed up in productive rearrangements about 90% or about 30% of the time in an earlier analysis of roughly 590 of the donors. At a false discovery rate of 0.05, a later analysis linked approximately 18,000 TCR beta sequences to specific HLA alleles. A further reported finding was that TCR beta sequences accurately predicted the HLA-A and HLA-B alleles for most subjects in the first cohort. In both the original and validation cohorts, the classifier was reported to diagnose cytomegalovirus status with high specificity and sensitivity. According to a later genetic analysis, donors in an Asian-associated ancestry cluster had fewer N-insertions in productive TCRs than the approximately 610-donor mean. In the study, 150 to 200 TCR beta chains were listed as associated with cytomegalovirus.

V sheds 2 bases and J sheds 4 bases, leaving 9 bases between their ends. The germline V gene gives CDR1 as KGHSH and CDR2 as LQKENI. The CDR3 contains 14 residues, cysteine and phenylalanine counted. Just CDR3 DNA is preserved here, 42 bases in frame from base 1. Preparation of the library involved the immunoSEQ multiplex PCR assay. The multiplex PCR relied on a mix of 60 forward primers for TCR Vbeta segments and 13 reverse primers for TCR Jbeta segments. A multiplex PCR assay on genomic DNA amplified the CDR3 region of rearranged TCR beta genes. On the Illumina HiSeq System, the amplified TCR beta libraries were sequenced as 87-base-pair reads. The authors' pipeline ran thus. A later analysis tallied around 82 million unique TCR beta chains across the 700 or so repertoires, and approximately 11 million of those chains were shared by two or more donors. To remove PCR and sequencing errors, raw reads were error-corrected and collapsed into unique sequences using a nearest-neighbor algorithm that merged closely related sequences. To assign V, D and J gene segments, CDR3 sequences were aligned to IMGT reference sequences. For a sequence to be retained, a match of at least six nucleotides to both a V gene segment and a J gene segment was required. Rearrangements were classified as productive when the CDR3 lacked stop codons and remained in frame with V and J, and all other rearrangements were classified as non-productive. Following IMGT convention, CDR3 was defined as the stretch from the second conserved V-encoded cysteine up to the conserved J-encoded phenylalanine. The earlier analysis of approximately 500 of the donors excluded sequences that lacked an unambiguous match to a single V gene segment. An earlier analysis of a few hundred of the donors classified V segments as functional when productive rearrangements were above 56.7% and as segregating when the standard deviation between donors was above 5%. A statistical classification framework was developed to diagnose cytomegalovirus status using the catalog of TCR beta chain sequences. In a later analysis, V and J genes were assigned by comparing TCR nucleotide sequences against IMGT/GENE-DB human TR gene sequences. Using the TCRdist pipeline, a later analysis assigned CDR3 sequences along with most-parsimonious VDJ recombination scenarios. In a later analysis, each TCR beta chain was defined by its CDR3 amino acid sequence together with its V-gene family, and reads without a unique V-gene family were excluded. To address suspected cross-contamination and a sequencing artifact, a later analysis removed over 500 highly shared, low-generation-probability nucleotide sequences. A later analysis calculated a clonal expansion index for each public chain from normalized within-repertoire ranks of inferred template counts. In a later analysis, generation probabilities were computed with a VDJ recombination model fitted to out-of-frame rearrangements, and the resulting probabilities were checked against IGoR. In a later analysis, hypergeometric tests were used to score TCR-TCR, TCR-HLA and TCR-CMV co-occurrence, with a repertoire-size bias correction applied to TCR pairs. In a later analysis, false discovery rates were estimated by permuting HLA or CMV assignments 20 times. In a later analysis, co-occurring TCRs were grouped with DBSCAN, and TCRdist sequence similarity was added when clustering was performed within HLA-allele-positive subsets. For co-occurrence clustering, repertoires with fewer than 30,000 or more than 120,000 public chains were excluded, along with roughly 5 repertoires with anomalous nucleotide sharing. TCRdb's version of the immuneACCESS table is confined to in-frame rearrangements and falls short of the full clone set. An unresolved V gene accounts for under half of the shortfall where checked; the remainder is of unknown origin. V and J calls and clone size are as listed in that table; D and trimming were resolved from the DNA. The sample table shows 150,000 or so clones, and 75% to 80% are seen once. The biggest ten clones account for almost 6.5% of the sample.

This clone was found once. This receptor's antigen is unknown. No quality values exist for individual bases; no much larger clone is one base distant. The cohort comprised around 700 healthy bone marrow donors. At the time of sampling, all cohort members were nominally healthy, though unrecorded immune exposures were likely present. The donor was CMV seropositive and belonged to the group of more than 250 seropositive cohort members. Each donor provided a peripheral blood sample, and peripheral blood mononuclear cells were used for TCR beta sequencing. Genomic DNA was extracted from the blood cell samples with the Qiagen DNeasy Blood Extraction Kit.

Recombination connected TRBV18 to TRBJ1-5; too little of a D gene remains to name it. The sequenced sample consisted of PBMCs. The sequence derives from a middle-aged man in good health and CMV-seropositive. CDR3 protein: CASSPYSGNQPQHF. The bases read TGTGCCAGCTCACCATACAGTGGAAATCAGCCCCAGCATTTT.